A single sample gave rise to the 21 T cell receptor beta chains below, sequenced in a study of T cell changes during pregnancy in multiple sclerosis. Only in-frame clones appear in the TCRdb table, and some are missing; sequencing was by immunoSEQ multiplex PCR. The sample includes under 70,000 clones, 90% to 95% seen only once; the top ten take 1% to 1.5%. The specimen comprised peripheral blood, sampled after pregnancy. The origin of the receptors is a female donor in good health, enrolled as a control in a pregnancy study.

The chain recombines TRBV5-1 with TRBJ1-2; TRBD1 matches at 7 bases. Per germline, CDR1 SGHRS and CDR2 YFSETQ. The CDR3 is made up of 14 amino acids. J lost 3 bases, V lost 2 bases, and 4 bases had no gene match. CDR3 coding DNA: TGCGCCAGCAGCTTAGGGCAGGGGGACTATGGCTACACCTTC. The encoded protein is CASSLGQGDYGYTF.

The chain is built from TRBV29-1 and TRBJ1-1; no clear D. This CDR3 is built from 12 residues. The ends were cut back, 3 bases at V and 0 bases at J, with 5 bases in the middle. Germline CDR1 SQVTM, CDR2 ANQGSEA. CDR3 nucleotide sequence: TGCAGCGTTGAGGCAGTGAACACTGAAGCTTTCTTT. This codes for CSVEAVNTEAFF.

The chain uses TRBV9 and TRBJ2-7, with 9 bases identical to TRBD2. Trimming cost V 4 bases and J 1 base; bases outside gene matches: 9. Germline V gene data show CDR1 as SGDLS and CDR2 as YYNGEE. This CDR3 is 16 amino acids long. The CDR3 bases are TGTGCCAGCAGCCCCACCCAGCGGGGGGATTCCTACGAGCAGTACTTC. It translates to CASSPTQRGDSYEQYF.

This clone was detected a few times. J is TRBJ1-1 and V is TRBV9, with 9 bases lining up with TRBD1. CDR3 size: 14 residues. CDR1 and CDR2 (germline): SGDLS, YYNGEE. The V segment lost 4 bases and the J segment 7 bases; nucleotides outside the gene matches: 8. The DNA of the CDR3 is TGTGCCAGCAGCACGAGACAGGGACAGGGTGAAGCTTTCTTT. It specifies CASSTRQGQGEAFF.

The sample holds a few counts of this clone. This chain links TRBV7-2 with TRBJ2-1, with TRBD2 matching 7 bases. The germline CDR1 and CDR2 sequences are SGHTA and FQGNSA. J was trimmed by 9 bases and V by 6 bases; bases with no gene match: 8. The CDR3 totals 13 residues. This CDR3 is CASSPPPSGEQFF. The CDR3 coding sequence is TGTGCCAGCAGTCCTCCCCCTAGCGGTGAGCAGTTCTTC. The full variable domain, completed using reference TRBV7-2 and TRBJ2-1, is GAGVSQSPSNKVTEKGKDVELRCDPISGHTALYWYRQSLGQGLEFLIYFQGNSAPDKSGLPSDRFSAERTGGSVSTLTIQRTQQEDSAVYLCASSPPPSGEQFFGPGTRLTVL.

The V gene is TRBV6-4, the J gene TRBJ2-7; possible D gene TRBD1, 5 bases. Germline CDR1 reads MRHNA; CDR2 reads SNTAGT. The CDR3 runs to 14 residues. V dropped 4 bases and J dropped 0 bases, with 10 bases sitting between them. DNA of the CDR3: TGTGCCAGCAGTGTCGATGACAGCTCCTACGAGCAGTACTTC. As protein: CASSVDDSSYEQYF.

The gene calls are TRBV7-3 and TRBJ2-1; D may be TRBD2 (6 bases). Germline V lookup: CDR1 SGHTA, CDR2 FQGTGA. V lost 2 bases to trimming and J lost 9 bases, with 8 bases between them. The CDR3 has 12 residues. CDR3 loop: CASSLFGGEQFF. CDR3 coding DNA: TGTGCCAGCAGCTTATTCGGGGGTGAGCAGTTCTTC.

The chain links TRBV7-2 to TRBJ1-5, with D uncertain. The CDR3 covers 14 residues. Germline CDR1 is SGHTA and CDR2 is FQGNSA. The ends were cut back, 0 bases at V and 5 bases at J, with 8 bases in the middle. Here the CDR3 DNA reads TGTGCCAGCAGCTTAGCGGTCGGAGATCAGCCCCAGCATTTT. This sequence encodes CASSLAVGDQPQHF.

The gene calls are TRBV10-3 and TRBJ2-6; possibly TRBD1 for D (5 bases). V shed 10 bases and J shed 0 bases, with 13 bases lying between them. Germline lookup yields CDR1 ENHRY and CDR2 SYGVKD. The CDR3 runs 15 residues. This CDR3 reads CATNARGSGANVLTF. CDR3 coding DNA: TGTGCCACAAACGCAAGGGGCTCTGGGGCCAACGTCCTGACTTTC.

CDR3: CASSPGDGGGTEAFF. DNA of the CDR3: TGTGCCAGCAGCCCAGGGGATGGAGGCGGCACTGAAGCTTTCTTT. The genes are TRBV11-3 and TRBJ1-1, with a tentative D call TRBD1 (6 bases). V lost 5 bases and J 4 bases, leaving 17 bases between the germline ends. Germline V CDR1 and CDR2: SGHNT, YENEEA. The CDR3 runs to 15 residues.

The chain has TRBV5-1 and TRBJ1-1, with TRBD1 identical over 7 bases. This CDR3 region has 14 residues. Germline V gene data show CDR1 as SGHRS and CDR2 as YFSETQ. Trimming took 4 bases from V and 0 from J; bases not matched to a gene: 3. CDR3 sequence (DNA): TGCGCCAGCAGCGGGGGACAGTTGAACACTGAAGCTTTCTTT. It encodes CASSGGQLNTEAFF.

As regards this clone: This specimen includes other DNA sequences encoding the same CDR3. This CDR3 reads CASSPGGGNQPQHF. The CDR3 nucleotides are TGTGCCAGCTCACCCGGAGGGGGCAATCAGCCCCAGCATTTT. The chain recombines TRBV18 with TRBJ1-5, with a tentative D call TRBD1 (5 bases). V lost 3 bases and J lost 2, with 8 bases in between. The V gene's germline CDR1 is KGHSH and CDR2 LQKENI. There are 14 residues in the CDR3.

The V gene is TRBV25-1, the J gene TRBJ2-5; D is possibly TRBD1 (6 bases). Trimming shortened V by 1 base and J by 2 bases, and 17 bases separated the two germline ends. Germline CDR1 and CDR2: MGHDK and SYGVNS. There are 17 residues in the CDR3. CDR3 coding DNA: TGTGCCAGCAGTGAATCAATAGGACAGAGAATTCAAGAGACCCAGTACTTC. Translating it yields CASSESIGQRIQETQYF.

The chain employs TRBV7-2 and TRBJ1-5; D may be TRBD1 (5 bases). The CDR3 consists of 12 residues. Trimming took off 4 bases at V and 10 bases at J, with 11 bases between the two ends. CDR1 SGHTA and CDR2 FQGNSA come from the germline V gene. CDR3 DNA: TGTGCCAGCAGCTCCCCGGGGGAACCCCAGCATTTT. Translated: CASSSPGEPQHF. The variable domain in full, with the rest retrieved from reference TRBV7-2 and TRBJ1-5, is GAGVSQSPSNKVTEKGKDVELRCDPISGHTALYWYRQSLGQGLEFLIYFQGNSAPDKSGLPSDRFSAERTGGSVSTLTIQRTQQEDSAVYLCASSSPGEPQHFGDGTRLSIL.

This chain links TRBV7-8 with TRBJ2-7, with TRBD2 matching 12 bases. Per the germline V gene, CDR1 is SGHVS and CDR2 is FQNEAQ. The CDR3 length is 15 residues. V dropped 4 bases and J dropped 11; count of bases not matched to a gene: 12. In nucleotides, the CDR3 is TGTGCCAGCAGCTCCCTTCTAGCGGGGGGGCGAGAGGAGTACTTC. This gives the protein CASSSLLAGGREEYF.

The chain has TRBV5-4 and TRBJ2-4, with 8 nucleotides matching TRBD2. V gave up 2 bases and J gave up 2 bases; unmatched junction bases: 6. Germline CDR1 and CDR2: SGHNT and YYREEE (reference sequence). CDR3 size: 16 residues. The CDR3 loop is CASSLASGRSKNIQYF. CDR3 DNA: TGTGCCAGCAGCTTAGCCAGCGGGAGATCCAAAAACATTCAGTACTTC.

The table lists this clone with a few counts. The V and J genes are TRBV4-2 and TRBJ1-1; TRBD1 matches at 7 bases. Trimming removed 0 bases from V and 4 bases from J; junction bases left unmatched: 5. There are 15 residues in the CDR3. Germline-derived CDR1 and CDR2 are LGHNA and YNFKEQ. CDR3 sequence reads: CASSQEVQGSTEAFF. The CDR3 DNA sequence: TGTGCCAGCAGCCAAGAAGTACAGGGGTCCACTGAAGCTTTCTTT.

The chain combines TRBV27 with TRBJ2-7; 10 nucleotides align to TRBD2. CDR1 MNHEY and CDR2 SMNVEV come from the germline V gene (reference sequence). V shed 6 bases, J shed 0 bases, and the junction held 8 bases outside the gene matches. CDR3 length: 16 amino acids. The CDR3 coding sequence is TGTGCCAGCAGCCCCAGTAGCGGGGGGCCCTCCTACGAGCAGTACTTC. Its translation: CASSPSSGGPSYEQYF.

This clone was seen only once. V and J are TRBV6-5 and TRBJ2-7; a possible D gene is TRBD1 (6 bases). The germline V gene has CDR1 MNHEY and CDR2 SVGAGI. This CDR3 contains 14 residues. V gave up 0 bases and J gave up 5 bases, with 11 bases separating them. As DNA, the CDR3 is TGTGCCAGCAGTTACTCGGGAAACAGGGACGAGCAGTACTTC. This translates into CASSYSGNRDEQYF.

This clone was seen only once. The J gene is TRBJ2-2, the V gene TRBV6-5; 9 bases map to TRBD2. Trimming cost V 5 bases and J 3 bases; bases outside gene matches: 4. This CDR3 spans 15 amino acids. CDR1 is MNHEY and CDR2 is SVGAGI in the germline V gene. CDR3 DNA sequence: TGTGCCAGCAGTCGACTAGCGGCCTACACCGGGGAGCTGTTTTTT. Translation: CASSRLAAYTGELFF.

This chain connects TRBV10-3 to TRBJ2-5, with TRBD2 as a possible D gene (6 bases). This CDR3 contains 16 residues. V lost 8 bases, J lost 1 base, and 20 bases lay in between. Germline CDR1 is ENHRY and CDR2 is SYGVKD. CDR3 residues: CAIGIGTHTTQETQYF. The CDR3 DNA follows: TGTGCCATCGGGATCGGGACTCACACCACCCAAGAGACCCAGTACTTC.